The entry below gives a single TCR beta chain sequence along with its context. Its binding antigen is unknown. The record has no base qualities; no much larger clone is one base away. The data originate from a study of cytomegalovirus exposure and HLA in healthy donors (dated by TCRdb to the late 2010s). About the study as a whole: In an earlier analysis of under 600 of the donors, less than 350 Gb of sequence data and some 120 million unique TCR beta sequences from about 190 million T cells were reported. An early release that covered roughly 600 HLA-typed donors contained approximately 300 gigabases of sequencing data and tens of millions of unique TCR sequences. Of the roughly 400 genotyped donors, around 81% fell in the genetic ancestry cluster associated with self-reported Caucasian donors. The aim of the study was to test whether cataloging public T cell receptors could identify signatures of past pathogen exposure. Using immunosequencing, the study profiled T cell repertoires from 550 to 750 subjects and related those repertoires to cytomegalovirus serostatus. In addition to the first cohort of hundreds of subjects, a separate validation cohort of 130 or so different subjects was used. To predict cytomegalovirus infection status, the study brought together high-throughput TCR immunosequencing, statistical association of individual TCRs with disease status, and machine learning. A later analysis re-analyzed previously published TCR beta repertoires from 666 donors and added high-resolution HLA genotyping to study TCR occurrence patterns. In the later analysis, no new phenotypic data were used to find candidate immune exposures; instead, reliance was placed on TCR beta sequences and their occurrence across donors. An earlier analysis of approximately 630 of the donors applied high-throughput TCR beta sequencing to assess whether each TCR beta V gene segment acted as functional or pseudogenic. Alongside the repertoire data, information on donor age, sex, ethnicity and CMV serostatus was compiled. A later genetic analysis took genome-wide SNP genotypes for about 65% of the 666 donors and used that subset as a discovery cohort. All discovery cohort repertoires had been generated on a single sequencing platform. HLA typing included class I and class II loci at four-digit resolution. Typing coverage varied by locus: roughly 629-630 donors for A, B, C, DRB1 and DQB1; around 560 for DQA1; 606 for DPA1; approximately 470 for DPB1. About five DR-DQ haplotypes were treated as single units for association and clustering because of strong linkage in the cohort. On average, 235,054 unique TCR beta nucleotide sequences were sequenced per donor among 398 genotyped donors of the cohort, with 15% to 20% of those sequences being non-productive. The investigation overall reported the following: When HLA alleles, especially DR and DQ, strongly co-occurred, TCR associations were difficult to assign to individual alleles. Specific HLA alleles were associated with 15,000 to 20,000 TCR beta sequences at a false discovery rate of 0.05 in a later analysis. CMV serostatus was the only immune exposure information available for the cohort. In a later analysis, the rate of TCR association differed among HLA loci, with DRB1 alleles having the most associated TCRs and HLA-C alleles having the fewest. In an earlier analysis of approximately 600 of the donors, most TCR beta V segments were observed in productive rearrangements about 87% or about 30% of the time, broadly matching IMGT annotations. Roughly 15 rarely observed V segments, including chromosome 9 orphons, were excluded from the earlier analysis of approximately 500 of the donors because counts were too low. Most TCR sequences were observed very rarely across donors, whereas some public TCRs were present in many individuals. Because HLA typing was missing for some donors at each locus, association tests included only the typed subset. A total of 164 TCR beta chains were listed by the study as associated with cytomegalovirus. According to the authors, the approach could potentially be generalized to other disease states and immunological phenotypes. Correlated functional status among segregating V segments might be attributable to linkage disequilibrium, but an unknown experimental factor could not be ruled out. A few of the identified cytomegalovirus-associated TCR beta chains were confirmed in vitro to be specific for cytomegalovirus antigens. V-gene and J-gene trimming of TCR beta chains was associated with a missense DCLRE1C variant in a later genetic analysis, and the association was replicated in an independent cohort. A cluster of highly shared sequence variants was judged likely to represent a technical artifact of the sequencing pipeline. The presence/absence analyses assumed that sequencing depth was roughly uniform across donors, and that assumption may not be true. Compared with equally common non-associated chains, HLA-associated TCR beta chains in a later analysis were more clonally expanded and had lower generation probabilities. Some IMGT-functional V segments, including TRBV6-2 and TRBV6-3, could not be distinguished by the 87-base-pair reads and were therefore excluded. A later genetic analysis reported fewer N-insertions in productive TCRs among donors in an Asian-associated ancestry cluster than the roughly 700-donor mean. In this cohort, only TCR beta chains were sequenced, and detectable features were limited by the absence of alpha or paired-chain data. According to a later analysis, most CMV-associated TCR beta chains appeared to be HLA-restricted, and the HLA associations seemed to be driven largely by CMV exposure. A further reported finding was that TCR beta sequences accurately predicted the HLA-A and HLA-B alleles for most subjects in the first cohort. In both the original and validation cohorts, the classifier was reported to diagnose cytomegalovirus status with high specificity and sensitivity. A later analysis reported that several top co-occurrence clusters appeared linked to parvovirus B19, influenza, CMV and Epstein-Barr virus.

The germline V gene gives CDR1 as SQVTM and CDR2 as ANQGSEA. V gives up 5 bases and J gives up 2 bases, and the segment between their germline ends measures 12 bases. The CDR3 numbers 13 residues from cysteine through phenylalanine. The sequence is cut down to CDR3 DNA, 39 bases in frame from base 1. The cohort consisted of hundreds of healthy bone marrow donors. At the time of sampling, all cohort members were nominally healthy, though unrecorded immune exposures were likely present. The donor was CMV seronegative and belonged to the group of approximately 320 seronegative cohort members. Each donor provided a peripheral blood sample, and peripheral blood mononuclear cells were used for TCR beta sequencing. Genomic DNA extraction from the blood cell samples was performed with the Qiagen DNeasy Blood Extraction Kit. Library method: the immunoSEQ multiplex PCR assay. For the multiplex PCR, a mixture combining 60 forward primers for TCR Vbeta segments and 13 reverse primers for TCR Jbeta segments was used. The CDR3 region of rearranged TCR beta genes was amplified from genomic DNA by a multiplex PCR assay. The amplified TCR beta libraries were sequenced on the Illumina HiSeq System as 87-base-pair reads. Per the source publication's procedure: In a later analysis, 80 million or so unique TCR beta chains were counted across the 650 to 750 repertoires, and approximately 11 million of these chains were shared by at least two donors. Raw reads were error-corrected and collapsed into unique sequences by a nearest-neighbor algorithm in which closely related sequences were merged to remove PCR and sequencing errors. To assign V, D and J gene segments, CDR3 sequences were aligned to IMGT reference sequences. For a sequence to be retained, a match of at least six nucleotides to both a V gene segment and a J gene segment was required. Rearrangements were classified as productive when the CDR3 lacked stop codons and remained in frame with V and J, and all other rearrangements were classified as non-productive. Following IMGT convention, CDR3 was defined as the stretch from the second conserved V-encoded cysteine up to the conserved J-encoded phenylalanine. The earlier analysis of a few hundred of the donors excluded sequences that lacked an unambiguous match to a single V gene segment. An earlier analysis of fewer than 750 of the donors classified V segments as functional when productive rearrangements were above 56.7% and as segregating when the standard deviation between donors was above 5%. A statistical classification framework was developed to diagnose cytomegalovirus status using the catalog of TCR beta chain sequences. V and J gene assignment, in a later analysis, came from comparing TCR nucleotide sequences with IMGT/GENE-DB human TR gene sequences. Using the TCRdist pipeline, a later analysis assigned CDR3 sequences along with most-parsimonious VDJ recombination scenarios. A later analysis defined each TCR beta chain by its CDR3 amino acid sequence plus V-gene family, and excluded reads lacking a unique V-gene family. In a later analysis, nearly 600 highly shared, low-generation-probability nucleotide sequences were removed to address suspected cross-contamination and a sequencing artifact. In a later analysis, a clonal expansion index was calculated for each public chain from normalized within-repertoire ranks of inferred template counts. In a later analysis, generation probabilities were computed using a VDJ recombination model fitted to out-of-frame rearrangements, and the results were checked against IGoR. In a later analysis, hypergeometric tests were used to score TCR-TCR, TCR-HLA and TCR-CMV co-occurrence, with a repertoire-size bias correction applied to TCR pairs. A later analysis estimated false discovery rates by permuting HLA or CMV assignments 20 times. A later analysis grouped co-occurring TCRs with DBSCAN, adding TCRdist sequence similarity when clustering within HLA-allele-positive subsets. Repertoires with fewer than 30,000 or more than 120,000 public chains were left out of co-occurrence clustering, as were about 5 repertoires with anomalous nucleotide sharing. TCRdb provides this immuneACCESS table in a form limited to in-frame rearrangements. Some clones are lacking; in checked studies, under half of them reflect an unresolved V gene, and why the rest are absent is not known. V and J calls and clone size are as listed in that table; D and trimming were resolved from the DNA. The sample includes over 200,000 clones, with about 80% observed a single time. The top ten clones comprise about 0.58% of the sample.

Source material: PBMCs. The receptor was isolated from a middle-aged woman in good health and CMV-seronegative. The chain joins TRBV29-1 to TRBJ1-1; the D gene is perhaps TRBD1, on 5 matching bases. The DNA sequence is TGCAGCGTTCTCGGGGGAATCAACACTGAAGCTTTCTTT. Protein translation: CSVLGGINTEAFF.